Below, one T cell receptor beta chain is given with its context. TCRdb's copy holds only in-frame clones and misses some; the assay was immunoSEQ multiplex PCR. The repertoire holds 95,000 to 150,000 clones, 60% to 80% seen once, with 4.5% to 6% in the top ten. This record comes from a study of blood T cell repertoires in COVID-19. Background on the study: There were acute and convalescent COVID-19 samples, and they came from the United States, Italy and Spain. Sources were T cells, B-cell-depleted T cells, or PBMCs; the material itself was cDNA or gDNA.

One Seattle source followed patients from active infection through their disease course. The TCR comes from a man older than 75 with COVID-19, enrolled during active disease. Material for sequencing was peripheral blood.

The CDR3 loop is CSASAAYTGLAREQYF. DNA for the CDR3: TGCAGTGCTAGTGCTGCCTATACGGGACTAGCTCGTGAGCAGTACTTC. The V gene is TRBV20-1, the J gene TRBJ2-7; 9 bases fit TRBD2. In germline, CDR1 is DFQATT, CDR2 SNEGSKA (reference sequence). The V gene end was trimmed by 3 bases and the J gene end by 7 bases; junction bases not matched to a gene: 16. This CDR3 is 16 amino acids long.